This T cell receptor beta chain was profiled in a study of blood T cell repertoires in COVID-19. CDR1 and CDR2 from the germline V gene are LGHNA and YSLEER. The trim removed 1 base at V and 8 bases at J, leaving 9 bases unmatched. This CDR3 contains 17 residues. Sequencing used immunoSEQ multiplex PCR; TCRdb keeps in-frame clones, though not all of them. The table has fewer than 300,000 clones, approximately 92% seen once. Self-reported history from a screening survey and questionnaire set each donor's cohort. In Cohort 3, a recovered donor had either two negative PCRs, clearance, or symptom resolution.

The sample taken for sequencing was PBMCs or T cells enriched from blood (not recorded which). This sequence joins TRBV4-3 and TRBJ1-6, with 9 bases that match TRBD1. The TCR originated in a woman aged 30 to 39 who had recovered from COVID-19. For the CDR3, the DNA is TGCGCCAGCAGCCAAGTTCGGCCGACAGGGGGGGATTCACCCCTCCACTTT. Translated, it gives CASSQVRPTGGDSPLHF.